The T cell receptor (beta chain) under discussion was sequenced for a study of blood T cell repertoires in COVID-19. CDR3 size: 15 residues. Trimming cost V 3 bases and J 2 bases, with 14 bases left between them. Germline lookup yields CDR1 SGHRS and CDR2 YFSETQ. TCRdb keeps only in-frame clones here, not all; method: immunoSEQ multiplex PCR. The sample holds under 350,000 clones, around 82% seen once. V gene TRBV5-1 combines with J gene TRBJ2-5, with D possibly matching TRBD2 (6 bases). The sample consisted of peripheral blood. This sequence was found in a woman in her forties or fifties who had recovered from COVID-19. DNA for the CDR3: TGCGCCAGCAGCTCGATGACTAGTGGGCAAGAGACCCAGTACTTC. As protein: CASSSMTSGQETQYF.